This TCR beta chain was profiled in a study of shared clonotypes between healthy human individuals. Overall study context: CD4 naive and CD4 memory each took three plates per donor, while CD8 naive took two and CD8 memory one.

The assay was immunoSEQ multiplex PCR, and TCRdb's table has in-frame clones only and misses some. This table holds a few million clones, approximately 93% found once. Points from the study as a whole: An effect of sequencing depth on clonotype sharing among donors was expected.

A word on this clone: Its antigen is still unknown.

V was clipped by 5 bases and J by 3 bases; unmatched bases: 5. CDR1 and CDR2 from the germline V gene are SGHNT and YYREEE (reference sequence). The CDR3 extends over 14 amino acids. Source material: naive CD4+ T cells from PBMCs. Regarding subset: CD45RA+ positively selected. The receptor's source is a man in his late teens or twenties in good health. Some clones in this sample may be carry-over from other donors' samples. The chain employs TRBV5-4 and TRBJ1-2; 9 bases are shared with TRBD1. CDR3 in DNA: TGTGCCAGCAGTGACAGGGGGGGAGACTATGGCTACACCTTC. Amino acids: CASSDRGGDYGYTF.